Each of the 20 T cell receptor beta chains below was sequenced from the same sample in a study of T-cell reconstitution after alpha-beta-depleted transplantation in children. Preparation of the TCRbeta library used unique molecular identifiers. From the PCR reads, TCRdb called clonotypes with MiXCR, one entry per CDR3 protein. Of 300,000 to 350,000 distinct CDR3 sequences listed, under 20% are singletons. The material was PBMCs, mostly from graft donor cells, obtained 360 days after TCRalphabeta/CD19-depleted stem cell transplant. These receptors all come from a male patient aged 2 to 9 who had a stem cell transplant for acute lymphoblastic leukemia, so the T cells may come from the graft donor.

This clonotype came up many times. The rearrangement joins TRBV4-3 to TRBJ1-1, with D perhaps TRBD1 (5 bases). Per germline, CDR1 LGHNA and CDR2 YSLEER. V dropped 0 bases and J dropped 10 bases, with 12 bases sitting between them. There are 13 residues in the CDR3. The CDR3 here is CASSQDPAGGAFF. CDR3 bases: TGCGCCAGCAGCCAAGATCCGGCGGGGGGAGCTTTCTTT.

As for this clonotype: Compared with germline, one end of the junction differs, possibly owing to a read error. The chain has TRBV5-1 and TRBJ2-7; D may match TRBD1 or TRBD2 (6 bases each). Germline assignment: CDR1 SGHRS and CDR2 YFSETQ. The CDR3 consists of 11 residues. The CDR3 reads CASSDRGTLDF. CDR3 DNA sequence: TGCGCCAGCAGCGACCGCGGGACACTGGACTTC.

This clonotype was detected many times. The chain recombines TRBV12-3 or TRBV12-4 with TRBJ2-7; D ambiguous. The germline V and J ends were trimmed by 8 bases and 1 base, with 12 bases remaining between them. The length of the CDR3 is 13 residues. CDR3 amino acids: CASRRHLSYEQYF. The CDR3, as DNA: TGTGCCAGCCGACGACACCTATCCTACGAGCAGTACTTC.

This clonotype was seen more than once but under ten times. The CDR3 region has the DNA TGTGCCAGCAGCGATCCATCCGGGACACCCCAAGAGACCCAGTACTTC. This sequence encodes CASSDPSGTPQETQYF. V and J are TRBV28 and TRBJ2-5; the D gene is possibly TRBD1 (6 bases). Germline V gene lookup returns CDR1 MDHEN and CDR2 SYDVKM. This CDR3 has 16 residues. V was pared by 6 bases and J by 1 base, with 18 bases between.

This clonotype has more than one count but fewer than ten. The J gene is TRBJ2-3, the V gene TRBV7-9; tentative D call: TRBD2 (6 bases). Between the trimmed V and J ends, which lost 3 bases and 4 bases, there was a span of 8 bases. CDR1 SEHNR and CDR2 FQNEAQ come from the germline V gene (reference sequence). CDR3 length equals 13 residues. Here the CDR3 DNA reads TGTGCCAGCAGCTTGACTAGACCAGATACGCAGTATTTT. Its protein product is CASSLTRPDTQYF.

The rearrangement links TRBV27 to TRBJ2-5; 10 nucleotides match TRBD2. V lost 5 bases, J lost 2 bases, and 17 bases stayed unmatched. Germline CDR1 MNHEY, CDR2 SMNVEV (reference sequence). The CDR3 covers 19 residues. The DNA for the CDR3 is TGTGCCAGCAGTCGCTTAGGGCTAGCGGGAGTTAGGCTTCAAGAGACCCAGTACTTC. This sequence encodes CASSRLGLAGVRLQETQYF.

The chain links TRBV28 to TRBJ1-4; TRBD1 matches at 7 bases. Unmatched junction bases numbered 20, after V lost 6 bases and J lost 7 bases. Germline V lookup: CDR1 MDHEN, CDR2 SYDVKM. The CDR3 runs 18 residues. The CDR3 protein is CASSQPLPRGLWGEKLFF. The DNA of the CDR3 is TGTGCCAGCAGCCAGCCCCTCCCGAGGGGGCTATGGGGTGAAAAACTGTTTTTT.

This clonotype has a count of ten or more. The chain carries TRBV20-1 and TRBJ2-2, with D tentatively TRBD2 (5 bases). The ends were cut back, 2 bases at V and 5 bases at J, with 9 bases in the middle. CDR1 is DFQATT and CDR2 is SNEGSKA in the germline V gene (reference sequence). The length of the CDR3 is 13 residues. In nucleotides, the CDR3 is TGCAGTGCTAGACCCGGCGGGACCGGGGAGCTGTTTTTT. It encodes CSARPGGTGELFF.

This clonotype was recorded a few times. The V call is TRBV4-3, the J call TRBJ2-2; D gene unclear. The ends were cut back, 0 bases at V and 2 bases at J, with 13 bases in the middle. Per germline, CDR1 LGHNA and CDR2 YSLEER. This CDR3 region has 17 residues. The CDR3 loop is CASSQEVVGGNTGELFF. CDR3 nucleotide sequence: TGCGCCAGCAGCCAAGAAGTCGTCGGTGGAAACACCGGGGAGCTGTTTTTT.

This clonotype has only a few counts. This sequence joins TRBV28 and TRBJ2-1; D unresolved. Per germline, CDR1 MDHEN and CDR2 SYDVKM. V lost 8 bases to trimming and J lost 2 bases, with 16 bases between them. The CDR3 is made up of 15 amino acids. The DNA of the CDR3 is TGTGCCAGCCCCCCGTCGGACGCTACCTACAATGAGCAGTTCTTC. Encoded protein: CASPPSDATYNEQFF.

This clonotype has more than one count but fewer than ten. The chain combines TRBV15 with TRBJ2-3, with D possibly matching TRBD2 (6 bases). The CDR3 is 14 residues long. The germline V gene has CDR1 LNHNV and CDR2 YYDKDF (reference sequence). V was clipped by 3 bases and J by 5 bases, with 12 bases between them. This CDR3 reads CATSSRDSLDTQYF. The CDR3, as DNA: TGTGCCACCAGCAGCCGGGACTCGTTAGATACGCAGTATTTT.

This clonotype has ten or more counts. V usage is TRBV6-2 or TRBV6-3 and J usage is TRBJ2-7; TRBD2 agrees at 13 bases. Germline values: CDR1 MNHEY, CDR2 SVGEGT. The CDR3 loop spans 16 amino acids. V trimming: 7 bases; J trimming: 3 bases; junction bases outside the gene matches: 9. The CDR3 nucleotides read TGTGCCAGCACCGAGGAGGGACTAGCGGGATTCTACGAGCAGTACTTC. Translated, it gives CASTEEGLAGFYEQYF.

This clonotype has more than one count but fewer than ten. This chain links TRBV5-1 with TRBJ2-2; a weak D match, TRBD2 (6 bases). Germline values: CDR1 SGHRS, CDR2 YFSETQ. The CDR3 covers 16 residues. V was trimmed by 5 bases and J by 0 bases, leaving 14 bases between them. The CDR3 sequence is CASSLAARANTGELFF. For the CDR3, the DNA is TGCGCCAGCAGTTTAGCGGCCAGAGCGAACACCGGGGAGCTGTTTTTT.

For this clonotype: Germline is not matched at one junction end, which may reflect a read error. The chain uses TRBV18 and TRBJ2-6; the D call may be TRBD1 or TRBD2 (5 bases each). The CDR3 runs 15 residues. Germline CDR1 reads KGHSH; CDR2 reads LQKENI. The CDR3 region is CASSPQGSGTNVLTF. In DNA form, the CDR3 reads TGTGCCAGCTCACCACAGGGGAGTGGGACCAACGTCCTGACTTTC.

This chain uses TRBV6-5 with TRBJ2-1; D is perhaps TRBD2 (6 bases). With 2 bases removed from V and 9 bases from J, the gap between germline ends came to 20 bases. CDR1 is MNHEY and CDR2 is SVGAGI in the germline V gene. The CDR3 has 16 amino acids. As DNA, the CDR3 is TGTGCCAGCAGTTACGGGCCCAAGACTAGTTCCACTGAGCAGTTCTTC. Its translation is CASSYGPKTSSTEQFF.

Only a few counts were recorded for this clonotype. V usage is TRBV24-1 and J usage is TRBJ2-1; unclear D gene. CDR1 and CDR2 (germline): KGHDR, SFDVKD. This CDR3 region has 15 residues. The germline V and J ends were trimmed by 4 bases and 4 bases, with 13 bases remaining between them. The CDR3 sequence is CATSDHYRSYNEQFF. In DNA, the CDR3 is TGTGCCACCAGTGACCATTACCGGTCTTACAATGAGCAGTTCTTC.

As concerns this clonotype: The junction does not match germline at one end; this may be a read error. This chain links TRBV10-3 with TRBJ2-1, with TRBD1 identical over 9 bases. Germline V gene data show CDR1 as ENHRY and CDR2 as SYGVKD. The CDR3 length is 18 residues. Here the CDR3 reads CAITESDRGIGRADEQFF. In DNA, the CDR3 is TGTGCCATCACTGAGTCGGACAGGGGTATAGGAAGAGCCGATGAGCAGTTCTTC.

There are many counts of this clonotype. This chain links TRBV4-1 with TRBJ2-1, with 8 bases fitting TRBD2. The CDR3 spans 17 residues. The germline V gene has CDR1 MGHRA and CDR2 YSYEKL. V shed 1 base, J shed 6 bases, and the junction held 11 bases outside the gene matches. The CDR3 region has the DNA TGCGCCAGCAGCCAAGGTCGAGCCAGCGGGAGTCCCAATGAGCAGTTCTTC. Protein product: CASSQGRASGSPNEQFF.

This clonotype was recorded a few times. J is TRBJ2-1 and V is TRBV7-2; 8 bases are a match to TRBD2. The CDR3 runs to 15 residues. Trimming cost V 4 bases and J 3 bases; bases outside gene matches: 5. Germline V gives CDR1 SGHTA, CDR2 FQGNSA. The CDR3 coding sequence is TGTGCCAGCAGCTCGCGGGGGGACTTCTACAATGAGCAGTTCTTC. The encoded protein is CASSSRGDFYNEQFF.

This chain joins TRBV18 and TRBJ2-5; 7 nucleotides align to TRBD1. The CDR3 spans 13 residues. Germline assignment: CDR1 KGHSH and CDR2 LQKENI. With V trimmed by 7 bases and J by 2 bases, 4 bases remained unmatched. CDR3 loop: CASFPDRQETQYF. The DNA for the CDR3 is TGTGCCAGCTTTCCGGACAGGCAAGAGACCCAGTACTTC.